The T cell receptor (beta chain) described here comes from a study of cytomegalovirus exposure and HLA in healthy donors. Looked up from germline, CDR1 is SEHNR and CDR2 is FQNEAQ (reference sequence). The CDR3 spans 14 residues. The trim removed 4 bases at V and 5 bases at J, leaving 6 bases unmatched. In the PCR, 60 Vbeta and 13 Jbeta primers were used. Measured with immunoSEQ multiplex PCR; TCRdb has only the in-frame clones, and not every one. The table shows roughly 180,000 clones, with 70% to 80% occurring only once. This TCR was recovered from a male donor in good health and CMV-seronegative. The chain links TRBV7-9 to TRBJ2-5, with 8 positions matching TRBD2. The sample taken for sequencing was PBMCs. In DNA, the CDR3 is TGTGCCAGCAGCTCCAGCGGGAGCGGTGAGACCCAGTACTTC. It yields the protein CASSSSGSGETQYF.